A selection of T cell receptor beta chains follows, all from one sample in a study of blood T cell repertoires in COVID-19. Sequencing used immunoSEQ multiplex PCR; TCRdb keeps in-frame clones, though not all of them. The profile shows around 69,000 clones, over 75% of them singletons. Sequences were obtained from peripheral blood. These receptors were obtained from a man aged 45-65 years with acute or convalescent COVID-19. CDR3s include the opening cysteine and the closing phenylalanine or tryptophan. D genes are given only for firm matches. Clone size appears in some rows only: once, few, many, or a class for an expanded clone.

TRBD2 TRBJ2-5 TRBV4-2 NA CASRPGLAGVMEGETQYF TGTGCCAGCAGGCCCGGACTAGCGGGGGTCATGGAGGGGGAGACCCAGTACTTC
TRBD1 TRBJ2-1 TRBV29-1 NA CSADRGDSNEQFF TGCAGCGCCGACAGGGGAGATAGCAATGAGCAGTTCTTC
TRBD1 TRBJ1-5 TRBV10-2 NA CASSGDREIEPQHF TGCGCCAGCAGTGGGGACAGGGAGATCGAGCCCCAGCATTTT
TRBD1 TRBJ2-2 TRBV11-2 NA CASSRWTGQTGELFF TGTGCCAGCAGCCGGTGGACAGGACAGACCGGGGAGCTGTTTTTT
TRBD1 TRBJ2-1 TRBV11-3 NA CASSSGGDRVHEQFF TGTGCCAGCAGCTCAGGGGGGGACAGGGTCCATGAGCAGTTCTTC
NA TRBJ2-2 TRBV10-1 NA CASSEIGGENTGELFF TGCGCCAGCAGTGAGATAGGGGGAGAGAACACCGGGGAGCTGTTTTTT
TRBD1 TRBJ2-5 TRBV12-5 few CASGRGQGVVETQYF TGTGCTAGTGGCAGGGGACAGGGGGTGGTGGAGACCCAGTACTTC
NA TRBJ2-7 TRBV7-9 few CASTPSGGAPYEQYF TGTGCCAGCACCCCGAGTGGGGGGGCTCCCTACGAGCAGTACTTC
NA TRBJ2-1 TRBV19 once CASSIKTSSEQFF TGTGCCAGTAGTATTAAGACTAGTAGTGAGCAGTTCTTC
NA TRBJ2-5 TRBV3-1/TRBV3-2 NA CASSQDATTLGETQYF TGTGCCAGCAGCCAAGACGCTACCACGCTAGGAGAGACCCAGTACTTC
NA TRBJ1-2 TRBV12-3/TRBV12-4 NA CASSLAENPGYTF TGTGCCAGCAGTTTAGCGGAGAATCCTGGCTACACCTTC
NA TRBJ1-2 TRBV7-3 NA CASSFDRSYGYTF TGTGCCAGCAGCTTTGACAGGTCCTATGGCTACACCTTC
NA TRBJ1-5 TRBV21-1 once CASSKPLYSEGENGQPQHF TGTGCCAGCAGCAAGCCCCTTTACTCTGAAGGGGAAAACGGTCAGCCCCAGCATTTT